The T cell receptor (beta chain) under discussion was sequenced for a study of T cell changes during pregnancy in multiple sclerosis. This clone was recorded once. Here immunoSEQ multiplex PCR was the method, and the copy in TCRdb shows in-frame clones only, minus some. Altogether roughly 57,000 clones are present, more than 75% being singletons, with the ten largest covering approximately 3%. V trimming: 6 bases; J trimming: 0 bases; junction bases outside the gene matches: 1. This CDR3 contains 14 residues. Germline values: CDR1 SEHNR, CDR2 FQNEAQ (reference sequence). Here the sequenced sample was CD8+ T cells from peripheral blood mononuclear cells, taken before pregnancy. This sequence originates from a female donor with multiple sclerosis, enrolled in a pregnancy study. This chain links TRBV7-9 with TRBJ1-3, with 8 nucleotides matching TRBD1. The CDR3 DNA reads TGTGCCAGCAGGGGACAGGTCTCTGGAAACACCATATATTTT. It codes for CASRGQVSGNTIYF.